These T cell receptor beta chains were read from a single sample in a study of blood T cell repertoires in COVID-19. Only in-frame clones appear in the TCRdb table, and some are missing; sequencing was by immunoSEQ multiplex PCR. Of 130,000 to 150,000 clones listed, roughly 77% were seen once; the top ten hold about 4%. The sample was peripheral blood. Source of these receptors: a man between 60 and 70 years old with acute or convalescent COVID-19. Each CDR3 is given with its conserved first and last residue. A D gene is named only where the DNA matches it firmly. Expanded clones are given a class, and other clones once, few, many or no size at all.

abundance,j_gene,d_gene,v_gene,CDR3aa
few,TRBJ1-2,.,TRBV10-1,CASSESTLRGYTF
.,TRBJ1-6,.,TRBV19,CASASRDIRPLHF
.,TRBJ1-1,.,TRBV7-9,CASSPEVGNTEAFF
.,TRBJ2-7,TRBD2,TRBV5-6,CASSSQREYSYEQYF
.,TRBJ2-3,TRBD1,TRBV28,CASVDRGVGDTQYF
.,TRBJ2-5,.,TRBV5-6,CASSLKGWRLMGETQYF
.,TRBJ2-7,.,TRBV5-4,CASSLDLGQLYEQYF
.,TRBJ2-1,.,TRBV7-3,CASSLAGSGRNEQFF
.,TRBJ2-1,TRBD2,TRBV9,CASSVVGTSGNEQFF
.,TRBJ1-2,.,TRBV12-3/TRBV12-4,CASSLLTAGGYTF
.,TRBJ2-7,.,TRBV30,CAWSVGAAEQYF
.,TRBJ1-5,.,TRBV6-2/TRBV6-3,CASSPPPRSNQPQHF
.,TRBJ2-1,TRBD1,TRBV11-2,CASSPTGESDEQFF
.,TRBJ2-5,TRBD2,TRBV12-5,CASGLGLAGGRETQYF
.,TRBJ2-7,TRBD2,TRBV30,CAWSPGLRTSGGSYEQYF
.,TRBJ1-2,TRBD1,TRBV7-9,CASSDAGTGEIGYTF
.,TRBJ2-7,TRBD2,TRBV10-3,CAISEGTFSGGEQYF
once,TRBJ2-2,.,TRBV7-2,CASTFSHTGELFF
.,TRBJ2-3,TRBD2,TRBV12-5,CASGPTSGSNTDTQYF
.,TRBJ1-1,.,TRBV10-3,CATGQGGGTEAFF
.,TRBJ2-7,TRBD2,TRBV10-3,CAISEGLAGAYEQYF
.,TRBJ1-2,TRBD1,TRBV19,CASSIAMDRGRNYGYTF
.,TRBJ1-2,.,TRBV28,CASSQFRDINF
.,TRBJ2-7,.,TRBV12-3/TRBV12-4,CASSSFVYEQYF
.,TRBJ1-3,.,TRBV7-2,CASSLGPGGSGNTIYF
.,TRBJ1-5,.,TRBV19,CASSQDINQPQHF
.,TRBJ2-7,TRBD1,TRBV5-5,CASSDRQGRSYEQYF
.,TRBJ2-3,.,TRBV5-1,CASSSGLGGRLTDTQYF
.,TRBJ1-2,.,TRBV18,CASSLGAEVLYGYTF
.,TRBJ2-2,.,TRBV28,CASSFAGPNTGELFF
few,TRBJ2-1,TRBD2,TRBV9,CASSFGGRGTYNEQFF
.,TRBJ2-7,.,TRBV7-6,CASSFNSGTLYEQYF
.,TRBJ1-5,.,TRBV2,CASSDFPTVGQPQHF
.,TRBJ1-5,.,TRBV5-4,CASSLGGSNQPQHF
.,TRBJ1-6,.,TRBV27,CASSSTDRFAKNSPLHF
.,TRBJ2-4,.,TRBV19,CASSSGNPTLNIQYF
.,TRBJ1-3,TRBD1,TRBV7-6,CASSPTGTGTAVSGNTIYF
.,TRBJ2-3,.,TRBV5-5,CASSWAGGTDTQYF
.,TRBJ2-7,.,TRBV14,CASSQETGYLYEQYF
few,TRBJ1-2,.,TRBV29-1,CSVEDREFDGYTF
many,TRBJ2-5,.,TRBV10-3,CAISLGTGQWETQYF
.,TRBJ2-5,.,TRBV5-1,CASSLAGVGETQYF
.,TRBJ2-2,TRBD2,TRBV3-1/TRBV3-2,CASSQGGLAPGELFF
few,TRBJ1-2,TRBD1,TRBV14,CASSQDSDRGRGGYTF
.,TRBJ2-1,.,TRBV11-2,CASSLRTESNEQFF
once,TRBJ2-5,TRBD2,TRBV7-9,CASSLAGLAGETQYF
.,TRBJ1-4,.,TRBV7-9,CASSSLAPTNEKLFF
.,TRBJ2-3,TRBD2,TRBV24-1,CATSDLQGSEERLAGCTDTQYF
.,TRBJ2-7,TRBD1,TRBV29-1,CSAAGTGDEQYF
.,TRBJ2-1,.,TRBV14,CASSPNRVFYNEQFF
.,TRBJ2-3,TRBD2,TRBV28,CASHSGRRDTQYF
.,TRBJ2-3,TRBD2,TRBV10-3,CAIRGTSGTSTDTQYF
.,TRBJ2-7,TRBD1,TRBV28,CASSPGQTYEQYF
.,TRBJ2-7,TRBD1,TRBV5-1,CASSFTGTGSDEQYF
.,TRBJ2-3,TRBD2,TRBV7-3,CASSPGTNTDTQYF
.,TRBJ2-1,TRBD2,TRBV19,CASSISAGVYEQFF
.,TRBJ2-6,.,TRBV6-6,CATGQSGANVLTF
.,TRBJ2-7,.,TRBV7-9,CASSYLEREQYF
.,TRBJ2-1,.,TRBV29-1,CSVERNNEQFF
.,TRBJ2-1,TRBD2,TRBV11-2,CASSSGGDEQFF